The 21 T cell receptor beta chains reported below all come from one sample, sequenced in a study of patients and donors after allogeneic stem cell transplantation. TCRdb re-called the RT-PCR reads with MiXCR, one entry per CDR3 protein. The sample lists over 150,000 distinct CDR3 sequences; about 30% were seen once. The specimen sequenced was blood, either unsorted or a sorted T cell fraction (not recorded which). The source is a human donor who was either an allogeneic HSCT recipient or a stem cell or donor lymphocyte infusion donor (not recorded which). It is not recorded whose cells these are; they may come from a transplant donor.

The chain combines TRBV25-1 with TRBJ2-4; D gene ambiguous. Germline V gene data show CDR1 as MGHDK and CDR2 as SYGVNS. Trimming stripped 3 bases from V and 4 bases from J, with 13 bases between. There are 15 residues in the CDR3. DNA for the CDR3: TGTGCCAGCAGTGATTATCGGCTTACAAAAAACATTCAGTACTTC. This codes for CASSDYRLTKNIQYF.

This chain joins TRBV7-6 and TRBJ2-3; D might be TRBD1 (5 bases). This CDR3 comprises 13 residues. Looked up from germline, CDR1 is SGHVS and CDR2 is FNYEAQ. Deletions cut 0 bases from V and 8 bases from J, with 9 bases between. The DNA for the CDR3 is TGTGCCAGCAGCTTAGCCAGGGTTGCTACGCAGTATTTT. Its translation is CASSLARVATQYF.

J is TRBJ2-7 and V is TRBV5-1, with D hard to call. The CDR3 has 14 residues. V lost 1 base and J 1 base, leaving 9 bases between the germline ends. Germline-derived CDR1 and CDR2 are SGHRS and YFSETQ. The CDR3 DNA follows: TGCGCCAGCAGCTTGTGGGGTCGGTCCTACGAGCAGTACTTC. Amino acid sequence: CASSLWGRSYEQYF. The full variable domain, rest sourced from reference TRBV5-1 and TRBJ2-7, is KAGVTQTPRYLIKTRGQQVTLSCSPISGHRSVSWYQQTPGQGLQFLFEYFSETQRNKGNFPGRFSGRQFSNSRSEMNVSTLELGDSALYLCASSLWGRSYEQYFGPGTRLTVT.

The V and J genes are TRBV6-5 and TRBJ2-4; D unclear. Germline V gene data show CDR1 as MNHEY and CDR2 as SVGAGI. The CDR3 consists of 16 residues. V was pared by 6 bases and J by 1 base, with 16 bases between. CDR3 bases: TGTGCCAGCAGCCGCTGGTTGCATGGCGCCAAAAACATTCAGTACTTC. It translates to CASSRWLHGAKNIQYF.

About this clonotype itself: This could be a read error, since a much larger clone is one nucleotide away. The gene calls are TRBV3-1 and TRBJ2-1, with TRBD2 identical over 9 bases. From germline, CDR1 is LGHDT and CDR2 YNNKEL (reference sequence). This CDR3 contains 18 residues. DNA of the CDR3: TGTGCCAGCAGCCAAGAATCCCTAGCGGGACGCTCCTACAATGAGCGGTTCTTC. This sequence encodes CASSQESLAGRSYNERFF.

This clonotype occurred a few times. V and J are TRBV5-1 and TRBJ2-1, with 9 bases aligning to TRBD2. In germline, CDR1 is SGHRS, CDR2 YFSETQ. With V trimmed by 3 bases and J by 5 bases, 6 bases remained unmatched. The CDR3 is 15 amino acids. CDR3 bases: TGCGCCAGCAGCTCCTTGACTAGCGGACACAATGAGCAGTTCTTC. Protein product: CASSSLTSGHNEQFF.

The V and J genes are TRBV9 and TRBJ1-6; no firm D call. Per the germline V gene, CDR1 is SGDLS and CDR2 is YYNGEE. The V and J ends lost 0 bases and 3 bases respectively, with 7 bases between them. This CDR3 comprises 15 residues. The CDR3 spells CASSVGTNYNSPLHF. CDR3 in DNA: TGTGCCAGCAGCGTAGGGACCAACTATAATTCACCCCTCCACTTT.

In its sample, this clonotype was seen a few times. The CDR3: CSASPSGRSPLHF. The DNA for the CDR3 is TGCAGTGCTAGTCCGTCAGGCCGTTCACCCCTCCACTTT. V is TRBV20-1 and J is TRBJ1-6, with no clear D. The CDR3 contains 13 residues. Trimming took 3 bases from V and 9 from J, leaving 12 bases between them. CDR1 and CDR2 from the germline V gene are DFQATT and SNEGSKA (reference sequence).

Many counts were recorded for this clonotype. The CDR3 DNA sequence: TGCAGTGCGACTGATGGGGGCTCTAACTATGGCTACACCTTC. It yields the protein CSATDGGSNYGYTF. The chain combines TRBV20-1 with TRBJ1-2; tentatively, D is TRBD1 (6 bases). The CDR3 is 14 residues long. The germline gives CDR1 DFQATT, CDR2 SNEGSKA (reference sequence). V was shortened by 6 bases and J by 0 bases, with 14 bases between the two germline ends.

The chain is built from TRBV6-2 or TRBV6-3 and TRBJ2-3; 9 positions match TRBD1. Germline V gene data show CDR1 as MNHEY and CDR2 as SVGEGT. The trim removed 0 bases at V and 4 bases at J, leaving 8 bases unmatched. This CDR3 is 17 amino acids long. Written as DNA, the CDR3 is TGTGCCAGCAGTTACTCTACAGGGGGCGAAGAGGCAGATACGCAGTATTTT. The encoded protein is CASSYSTGGEEADTQYF.

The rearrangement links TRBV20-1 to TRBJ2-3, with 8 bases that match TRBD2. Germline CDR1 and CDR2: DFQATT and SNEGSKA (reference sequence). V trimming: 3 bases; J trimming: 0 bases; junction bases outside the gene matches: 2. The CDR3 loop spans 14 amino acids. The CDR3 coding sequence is TGCAGTGCTAGGCTAGCGGGTAGCACAGATACGCAGTATTTT. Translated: CSARLAGSTDTQYF.

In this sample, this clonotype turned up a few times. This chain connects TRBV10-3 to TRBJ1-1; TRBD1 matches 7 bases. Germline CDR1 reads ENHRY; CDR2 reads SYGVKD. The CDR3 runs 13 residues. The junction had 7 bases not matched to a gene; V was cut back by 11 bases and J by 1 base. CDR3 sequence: CASGGQTNTEAFF. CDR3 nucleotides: TGTGCCTCCGGGGGACAGACGAACACTGAAGCTTTCTTT.

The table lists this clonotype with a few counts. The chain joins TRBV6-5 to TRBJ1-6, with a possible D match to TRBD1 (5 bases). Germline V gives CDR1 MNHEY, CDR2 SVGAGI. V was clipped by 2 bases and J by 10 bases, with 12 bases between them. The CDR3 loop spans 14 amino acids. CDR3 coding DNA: TGTGCCAGCAGTTACGGGGGTCTGCAATCACCCCTCCACTTT. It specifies CASSYGGLQSPLHF.

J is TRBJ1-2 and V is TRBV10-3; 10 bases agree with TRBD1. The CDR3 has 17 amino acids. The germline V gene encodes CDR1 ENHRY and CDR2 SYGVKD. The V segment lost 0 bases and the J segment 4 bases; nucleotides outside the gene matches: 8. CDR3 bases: TGTGCCATCAGTGAGTCTAGACAGGGGGCATCGTCCTATGGCTACACCTTC. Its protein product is CAISESRQGASSYGYTF.

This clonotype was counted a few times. The CDR3 protein is CASGYMQYF. The CDR3 bases are TGTGCCAGCGGCTACATGCAGTATTTT. The chain joins TRBV7-9 to TRBJ2-3, with D unresolved. V was clipped by 8 bases and J by 11 bases, with 8 bases between them. Germline CDR1 SEHNR, CDR2 FQNEAQ (reference sequence). This CDR3 has 9 amino acids.

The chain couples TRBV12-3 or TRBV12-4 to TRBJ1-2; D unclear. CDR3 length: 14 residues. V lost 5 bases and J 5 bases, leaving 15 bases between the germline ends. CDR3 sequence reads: CASSLNSLVYGYTF. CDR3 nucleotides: TGTGCCAGCAGTCTAAACTCGTTAGTGTATGGCTACACCTTC.

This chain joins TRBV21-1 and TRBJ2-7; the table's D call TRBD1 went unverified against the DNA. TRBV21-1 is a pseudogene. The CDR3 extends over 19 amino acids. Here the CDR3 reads CASSKGYFNRGPHSYEQYF. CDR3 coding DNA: TGTGCCAGCAGCAAGGGTTATTTCAACAGGGGGCCACACTCCTACGAGCAGTACTTC.

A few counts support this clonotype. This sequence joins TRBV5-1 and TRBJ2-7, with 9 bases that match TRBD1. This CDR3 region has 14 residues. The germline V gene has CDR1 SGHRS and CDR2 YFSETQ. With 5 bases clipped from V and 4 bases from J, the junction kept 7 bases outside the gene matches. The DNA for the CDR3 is TGCGCCAGCAGTCGCACCGGGACAGGGTACGAGCAGTACTTC. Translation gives CASSRTGTGYEQYF. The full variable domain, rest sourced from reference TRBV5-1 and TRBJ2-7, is KAGVTQTPRYLIKTRGQQVTLSCSPISGHRSVSWYQQTPGQGLQFLFEYFSETQRNKGNFPGRFSGRQFSNSRSEMNVSTLELGDSALYLCASSRTGTGYEQYFGPGTRLTVT.

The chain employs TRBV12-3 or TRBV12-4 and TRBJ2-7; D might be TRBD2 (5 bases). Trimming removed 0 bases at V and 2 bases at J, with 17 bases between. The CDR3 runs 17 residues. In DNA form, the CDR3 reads TGTGCCAGCAGTTTAGCGCTCTGGACTTCCGGCCCCTACGAGCAGTACTTC. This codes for CASSLALWTSGPYEQYF.

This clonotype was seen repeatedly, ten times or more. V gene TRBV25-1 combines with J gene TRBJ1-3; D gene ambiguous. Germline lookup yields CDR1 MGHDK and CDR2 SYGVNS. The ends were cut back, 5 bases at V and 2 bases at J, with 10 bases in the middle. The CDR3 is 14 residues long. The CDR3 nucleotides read TGTGCCAGCAGTAGTGGAGGACCTGGAAACACCATATATTTT. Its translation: CASSSGGPGNTIYF.

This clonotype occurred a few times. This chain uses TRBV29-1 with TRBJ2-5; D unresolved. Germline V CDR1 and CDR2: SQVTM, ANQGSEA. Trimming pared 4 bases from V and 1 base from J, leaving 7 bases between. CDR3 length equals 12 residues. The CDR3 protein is CSVGHSQETQYF. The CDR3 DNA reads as TGCAGCGTTGGGCACAGCCAAGAGACCCAGTACTTC.